The present T cell receptor beta chain was sequenced within a study of blood T cell repertoires in COVID-19. Study background: From T cells, B-cell-depleted T cells, or PBMCs came the material, which was cDNA or gDNA.

The study drew participants aged roughly 18 to 95 years from some 25 US areas. With 5 bases clipped from V and 6 bases from J, the junction kept 10 bases outside the gene matches. In germline, CDR1 is SGHTA, CDR2 FQGNSA. The CDR3 sequence is 14 residues long. Source study methods: Using reference gene primer amplification, nucleated cell counts were estimated. The protocol was immunoSEQ multiplex PCR, while the TCRdb copy is restricted to in-frame clones and leaves out a portion. V and J calls plus clone size are reproduced from that table; the DNA served to infer D and trimming. The data contain some 190,000 clones, 80% of them singletons.

Sequencing used PBMCs or T cells enriched from blood (not recorded which). This TCR came from a man aged 55 to 70 who had been exposed to COVID-19. The rearrangement joins TRBV7-2 to TRBJ2-7, with TRBD2 matching 7 bases. The CDR3 sequence: CASSPRTSDSEQYF. The CDR3 DNA sequence: TGTGCCAGCAGCCCACGGACTAGTGACTCCGAGCAGTACTTC. Full variable domain (outside the CDR3, taken from reference TRBV7-2 and TRBJ2-7): GAGVSQSPSNKVTEKGKDVELRCDPISGHTALYWYRQSLGQGLEFLIYFQGNSAPDKSGLPSDRFSAERTGGSVSTLTIQRTQQEDSAVYLCASSPRTSDSEQYFGPGTRLTVT.